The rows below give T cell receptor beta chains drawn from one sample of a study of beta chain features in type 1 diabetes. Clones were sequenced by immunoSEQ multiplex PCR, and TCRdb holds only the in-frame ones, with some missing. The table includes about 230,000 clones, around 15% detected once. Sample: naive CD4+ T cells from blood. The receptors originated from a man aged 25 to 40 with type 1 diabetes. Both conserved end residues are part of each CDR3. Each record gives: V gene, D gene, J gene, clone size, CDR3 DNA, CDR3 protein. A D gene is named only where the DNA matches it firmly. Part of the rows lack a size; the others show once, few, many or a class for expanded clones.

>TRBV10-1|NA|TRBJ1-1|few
TGCGCCAGCAGTGGCAGGATGAACACTGAAGCTTTCTTT
CASSGRMNTEAFF
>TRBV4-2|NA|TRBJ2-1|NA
TGTGCCAGCAGCCAGCAGGGGGGTTATACGAATGAGCAGTTCTTC
CASSQQGGYTNEQFF
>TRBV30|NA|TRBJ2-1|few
TGTGCCTGGAGTCTGGCAGGGGCTAGCTCCTACAATGAGCAGTTCTTC
CAWSLAGASSYNEQFF
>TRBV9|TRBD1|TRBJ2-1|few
TGTGCCAGCAGCAAGGACAGGGGTGGAAATGAGCAGTTCTTC
CASSKDRGGNEQFF
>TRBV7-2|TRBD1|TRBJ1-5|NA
TGTGCCAGCAGCCCTATCGGACAGGGGGATCAGCCCCAGCATTTT
CASSPIGQGDQPQHF
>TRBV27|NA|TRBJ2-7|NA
TGTGCCAGCAGTTTAGGAGGTGGACAGAACTACGAGCAGTACTTC
CASSLGGGQNYEQYF
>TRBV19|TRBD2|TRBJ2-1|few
TGTGCCAGTAGTACCACTAGCGGGAGGGATAGTGAGCAGTTCTTC
CASSTTSGRDSEQFF
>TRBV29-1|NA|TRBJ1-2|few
TGCAGCGTTCCGGACAGAAGGGGAGGGTTCGGACGGGTTCACTATGGCTACACCTTC
CSVPDRRGGFGRVHYGYTF
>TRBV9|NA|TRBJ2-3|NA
TGTGCCAGCAGCGGCGGCCCTCTAGAGGATACGCAGTATTTT
CASSGGPLEDTQYF
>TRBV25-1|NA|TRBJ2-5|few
TGTGCCAGCAGTGAATTGATTGAGACCCAGTACTTC
CASSELIETQYF
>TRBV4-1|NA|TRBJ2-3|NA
TGCGCCAGCAGCCAAGGACAGAGGGCGGATCGGACAGATACGCAGTATTTT
CASSQGQRADRTDTQYF
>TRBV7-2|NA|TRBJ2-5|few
TGTGCCAGCAGCGAACAAGAGACCCAGTACTTC
CASSEQETQYF
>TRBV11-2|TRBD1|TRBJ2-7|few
TGTGCCAGCAGCCGGAGCCGGACAGGGAGCTCCTACGAGCAGTACTTC
CASSRSRTGSSYEQYF
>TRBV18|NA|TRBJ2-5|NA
TGTGCCAGCTCACCACCATCACAGGGTGAGACCCAGTACTTC
CASSPPSQGETQYF
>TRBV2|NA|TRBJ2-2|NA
TGTGCCAGCAGCGCGGGACTCCCTTACACCGGGGAGCTGTTTTTT
CASSAGLPYTGELFF
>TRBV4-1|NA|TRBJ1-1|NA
TGCGCCAGCAGCCGCCAATGGACAGAGAGGACTGAAGCTTTCTTT
CASSRQWTERTEAFF
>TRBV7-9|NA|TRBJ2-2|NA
TGTGCCAGCAGCGGAAGGAACACCGGGGAGCTGTTTTTT
CASSGRNTGELFF
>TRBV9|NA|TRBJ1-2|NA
TGTGCCAGCAGCGTGCAGGGTGATTATGGCTACACCTTC
CASSVQGDYGYTF
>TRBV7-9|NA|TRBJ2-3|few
TGTGCCAGCAGCCTCCAGGTTGTAAATACGCAGTATTTT
CASSLQVVNTQYF
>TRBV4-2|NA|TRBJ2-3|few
TGTGCCAGCAGCTTAACGGGGGAGGAGGATACGCAGTATTTT
CASSLTGEEDTQYF
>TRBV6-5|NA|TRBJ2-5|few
TGTGCCAGCAGTTACTCGGGGGCCACCTCTGAAGAGACCCAGTACTTC
CASSYSGATSEETQYF
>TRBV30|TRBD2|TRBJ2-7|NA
TGTGCCTTTGGAAGGGGACTAAGGGAGGAGCAGTACTTC
CAFGRGLREEQYF
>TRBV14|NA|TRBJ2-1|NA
TGTGCCAGCAGCCAAGAGAGGTTGGATGAGCAGTTCTTC
CASSQERLDEQFF
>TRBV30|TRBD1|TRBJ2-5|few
TGTGCCTGGAGTGTAGTCCTAGGGGGCGGAGAGACCCAGTACTTC
CAWSVVLGGGETQYF
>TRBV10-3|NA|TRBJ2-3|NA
TGTGCCATCAGTGAGTCGGCGGGTATACGCACAGATACGCAGTATTTT
CAISESAGIRTDTQYF